Following are 5 T cell receptor beta chains from one sample sequenced in a study of early T cells in non-severe SARS-CoV-2 infection. TCRdb independently ran MiXCR on the 5' RACE reads; one entry per CDR3 protein. The sample carries fewer than 30,000 distinct CDR3 sequences, roughly 4.1% recorded once. Sequenced sample: whole blood. These receptors came from an adult who was a healthcare worker with PCR-confirmed SARS-CoV-2 infection or an uninfected control (not recorded which).

The gene calls are TRBV5-1 and TRBJ2-7; no definite D call. The CDR3 length is 16 residues. V was clipped by 0 bases and J by 0 bases, with 13 bases between them. CDR1 is SGHRS and CDR2 is YFSETQ in the germline V gene. The CDR3 DNA sequence: TGCGCCAGCAGCTTGGCCCTGGCGGCCAGCTCCTACGAGCAGTACTTC. Translating it yields CASSLALAASSYEQYF.

There are many counts of this clonotype. The chain carries TRBV14 and TRBJ2-5, with 8 bases fitting TRBD1. J gave up 7 bases and V 0 bases, and 10 bases lay outside the gene matches. In germline, CDR1 is SGHDN, CDR2 FVKESK. The CDR3 loop spans 16 amino acids. The CDR3 DNA follows: TGTGCCAGCAGCCAAGATAGACAGGGGAGCGTCGGGACCCAGTACTTC. This translates into CASSQDRQGSVGTQYF.

This clonotype has a count of ten or more. The V and J genes are TRBV18 and TRBJ1-5; 7 bases align to TRBD1. CDR1 is KGHSH and CDR2 is LQKENI in the germline V gene. The CDR3 runs 13 residues. With 4 bases clipped from V and 5 bases from J, the junction kept 2 bases outside the gene matches. The CDR3 reads CASSQDRDQPQHF. The CDR3 DNA follows: TGTGCCAGCTCACAAGACAGGGATCAGCCCCAGCATTTT.

This clonotype was seen repeatedly, ten times or more. The chain is built from TRBV7-7 and TRBJ2-1; 7 bases map to TRBD1. Germline CDR1 is SSHAT and CDR2 is FNYEAQ (reference sequence). The CDR3 consists of 13 residues. V was pared by 1 base and J by 9 bases, with 3 bases of the junction left unmatched. This chain's CDR3 is CASSLETGVEQFF. CDR3 sequence (DNA): TGTGCCAGCAGCTTAGAAACAGGGGTTGAGCAGTTCTTC.

This clonotype appeared many times. J is TRBJ1-6 and V is TRBV2; 7 nucleotides line up with TRBD1. CDR1 and CDR2 from the germline V gene are SNHLY and FYNNEI. J was trimmed by 4 bases and V by 1 base; bases with no gene match: 4. The CDR3 has 16 residues. The CDR3 DNA reads as TGTGCCAGCAGTGAAGGTTGGGACAGATATAATTCACCCCTCCACTTT. Its protein product is CASSEGWDRYNSPLHF.